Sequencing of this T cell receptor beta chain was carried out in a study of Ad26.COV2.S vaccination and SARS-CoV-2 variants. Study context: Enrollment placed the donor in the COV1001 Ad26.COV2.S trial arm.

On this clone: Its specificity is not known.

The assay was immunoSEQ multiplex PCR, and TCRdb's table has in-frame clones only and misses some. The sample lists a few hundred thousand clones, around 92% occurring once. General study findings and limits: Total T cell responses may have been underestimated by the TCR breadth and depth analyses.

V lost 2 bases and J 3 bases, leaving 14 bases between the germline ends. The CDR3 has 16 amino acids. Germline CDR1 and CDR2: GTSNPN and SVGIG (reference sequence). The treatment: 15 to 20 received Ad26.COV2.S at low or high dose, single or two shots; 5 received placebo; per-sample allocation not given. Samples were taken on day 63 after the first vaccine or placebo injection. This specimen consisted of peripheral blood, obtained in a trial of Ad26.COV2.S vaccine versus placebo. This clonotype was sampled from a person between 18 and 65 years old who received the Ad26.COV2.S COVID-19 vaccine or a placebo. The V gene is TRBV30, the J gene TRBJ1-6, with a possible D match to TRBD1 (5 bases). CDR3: CAWSREQGLYNSPLHF. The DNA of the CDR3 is TGTGCCTGGAGTAGGGAGCAGGGACTCTATAATTCACCCCTCCACTTT.